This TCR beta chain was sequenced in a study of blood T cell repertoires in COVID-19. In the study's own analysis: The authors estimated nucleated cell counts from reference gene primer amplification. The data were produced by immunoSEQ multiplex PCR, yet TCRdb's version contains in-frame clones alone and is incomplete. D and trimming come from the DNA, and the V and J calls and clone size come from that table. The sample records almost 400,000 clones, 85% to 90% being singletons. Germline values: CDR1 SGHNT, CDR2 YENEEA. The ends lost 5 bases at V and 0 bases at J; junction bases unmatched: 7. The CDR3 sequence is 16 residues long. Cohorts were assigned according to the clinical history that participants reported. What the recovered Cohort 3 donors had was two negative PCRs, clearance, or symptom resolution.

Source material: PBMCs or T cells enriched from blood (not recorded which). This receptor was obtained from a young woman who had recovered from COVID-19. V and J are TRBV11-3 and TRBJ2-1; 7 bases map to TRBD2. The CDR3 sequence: CASSPRGGSSYNEQFF. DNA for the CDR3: TGTGCCAGCAGCCCTAGGGGCGGGAGCTCCTACAATGAGCAGTTCTTC.